These 31 T cell receptor beta chains were all obtained from the same sample, sequenced in a study of neurological immune-mediated disorders. TCRdb fed the 5' RACE reads into MiXCR, producing one record per CDR3 protein. The data show about 62,000 distinct CDR3 sequences, 3% to 4% seen once. The source material was PBMCs. The receptor source for this set is a woman aged 45 to 65 with multiple sclerosis.

This clonotype was counted at least ten times. This chain links TRBV15 with TRBJ2-1; 11 bases agree with TRBD2. V was pared by 0 bases and J by 5 bases, with 9 bases of the junction left unmatched. Germline assignment: CDR1 LNHNV and CDR2 YYDKDF (reference sequence). There are 18 residues in the CDR3. In nucleotides, the CDR3 is TGTGCCACCAGCAGAGAGGTAGCGGGAGGGCCGATGGACAATGAGCAGTTCTTC. Translated, it gives CATSREVAGGPMDNEQFF.

Sample share makes this clonotype medium-sized. This sequence joins TRBV20-1 and TRBJ2-1; 10 bases fit TRBD2. The CDR3 loop spans 15 amino acids. CDR1 and CDR2 from the germline V gene are DFQATT and SNEGSKA (reference sequence). With V trimmed by 6 bases and J by 6 bases, 11 bases remained unmatched. The CDR3 DNA sequence: TGCAGTGCCACGTCGCTAGCGGGAGACTTCAATGAGCAGTTCTTC. Translated: CSATSLAGDFNEQFF.

In its sample, this clonotype was seen many times. This chain links TRBV12-3 or TRBV12-4 with TRBJ1-1; D not resolved. There are 12 residues in the CDR3. With 6 bases removed from V and 5 bases from J, the gap between germline ends came to 10 bases. The CDR3 region has the DNA TGTGCCAGCAGCCCCCGGACGACTGAAGCTTTCTTT. Translated, it gives CASSPRTTEAFF.

This clonotype has ten or more counts. V and J are TRBV24-1 and TRBJ2-2; 8 nucleotides agree with TRBD2. The germline V gene encodes CDR1 KGHDR and CDR2 SFDVKD. The CDR3 runs 16 residues. After removal of 0 bases from V and 4 bases from J, the junction contained 3 bases not matched to a gene. The CDR3 nucleotides read TGTGCCACCAGTGATTTGAAGCGGGAGTTCACCGGGGAGCTGTTTTTT. Protein sequence: CATSDLKREFTGELFF.

On this clonotype: A read error may explain this, as a much larger clone is one base away. J is TRBJ1-2 and V is TRBV5-4; 9 bases agree with TRBD1. Germline CDR1 is SGHNT and CDR2 is YYREEE (reference sequence). The CDR3 sequence is 13 residues long. Trimming cost V 5 bases and J 8 bases; bases outside gene matches: 7. The CDR3 coding sequence is TGTGCCAGCAGTATGGGACAGGGCGAAGGCTACACCTTC. It yields the protein CASSMGQGEGYTF.

This clonotype appeared many times. This chain joins TRBV24-1 and TRBJ2-5; 7 nucleotides align to TRBD2. V lost 4 bases to trimming and J lost 3 bases; unmatched junction nucleotides: 7. The V gene's germline CDR1 is KGHDR and CDR2 SFDVKD. The CDR3 is 15 amino acids. As DNA, the CDR3 is TGTGCCACCAGTGACCGACTAGCTAACAAAGAGACCCAGTACTTC. Its translation is CATSDRLANKETQYF.

In this sample, this clonotype turned up many times. The chain joins TRBV15 to TRBJ2-3; 7 bases match TRBD2. The CDR3 consists of 14 residues. Per the germline V gene, CDR1 is LNHNV and CDR2 is YYDKDF (reference sequence). The V and J ends lost 6 bases and 1 base, in that order; junction bases with no gene match: 4. Written as DNA, the CDR3 is TGTGCCACCAGTCTTACTAGCGGCACAGATACGCAGTATTTT. Its translation is CATSLTSGTDTQYF. Based on the CDR3 plus reference TRBV15 and TRBJ2-3, the full variable domain is DAMVIQNPRYQVTQFGKPVTLSCSQTLNHNVMYWYQQKSSQAPKLLFHYYDKDFNNEADTPDNFQSRRPNTSFCFLDIRSPGLGDTAMYLCATSLTSGTDTQYFGPGTRLTVL.

This clonotype was counted at least ten times. This chain joins TRBV4-2 and TRBJ2-1; D not certain. V dropped 1 base and J dropped 5 bases, with 6 bases sitting between them. Germline CDR1 reads LGHNA; CDR2 reads YNFKEQ. The CDR3 runs 13 residues. The CDR3 DNA sequence: TGTGCCAGCAGCCAAGCTCCGGACAATGAGCAGTTCTTC. It is translated as CASSQAPDNEQFF.

In this sample, this clonotype turned up a few times. This sequence may be a read error, since a much larger clone differs from it by one base. This likely comes from a read error, as the CDR3 has no conserved phenylalanine or tryptophan at its end. The chain recombines TRBV5-1 with TRBJ1-2, with 7 bases fitting TRBD1. The CDR3 length is 14 residues. Germline CDR1 is SGHRS and CDR2 is YFSETQ. V lost 4 bases and J lost 4; bases outside the gene matches: 7. The CDR3 DNA is TGCGCCAGCAGCGCCTCGACAGGGTCCTATGGCTACACCATC. Protein product: CASSASTGSYGYTI.

This clonotype was observed at least ten times. The junction shows a germline mismatch at one end, possibly a read error. This chain uses TRBV10-3 with TRBJ1-6; D call uncertain. Germline CDR1 and CDR2: ENHRY and SYGVKD. The CDR3 loop spans 13 amino acids. The CDR3 bases are TGTGCCATCAAAGAGGACGGGATTTCACCCCTCAACTTT. The encoded protein is CAIKEDGISPLNF.

The DNA for the CDR3 is TGCGCCAGCAGCTTGGGGGGAGCGAGCGGGATCACAGATACGCAGTATTTT. This gives the protein CASSLGGASGITDTQYF. The chain recombines TRBV5-1 with TRBJ2-3, with 7 positions matching TRBD2. CDR3 size: 17 residues. V gave up 0 bases and J gave up 2 bases; unmatched junction bases: 9. CDR1 is SGHRS and CDR2 is YFSETQ in the germline V gene.

This clonotype was detected many times. This chain links TRBV5-1 with TRBJ1-1; no definite D call. The CDR3 is 15 residues long. Trimming took 0 bases from V and 2 from J, leaving 11 bases between them. The V gene's germline CDR1 is SGHRS and CDR2 YFSETQ. CDR3 sequence: CASSLAPRANTEAFF. The CDR3 DNA sequence: TGCGCCAGCAGCTTGGCCCCCCGCGCCAACACTGAAGCTTTCTTT.

As concerns this clonotype: A much larger clonotype is one base distant, so this may be a read error. As the CDR3 is not closed by the conserved phenylalanine or tryptophan, this likely results from a read error. The V call is TRBV5-6, the J call TRBJ1-1; TRBD1 aligns across 7 bases. Germline-derived CDR1 and CDR2 are SGHDT and YYEEEE. V lost 4 bases and J lost 0; bases outside the gene matches: 0. This CDR3 is 13 amino acids long. CDR3 sequence (DNA): TGTGCCAGCAGCGGGACAGTGAACACTGAAGCTTTCATT. Translated, it gives CASSGTVNTEAFI.

This clonotype has at least ten counts. V is TRBV5-4 and J is TRBJ2-1; the match to TRBD2 covers 10 bases. This CDR3 is 15 amino acids long. Germline V CDR1 and CDR2: SGHNT, YYREEE (reference sequence). J was trimmed by 3 bases and V by 3 bases; bases with no gene match: 3. The CDR3 nucleotides are TGTGCCAGCAGCTATAGCGGGAGGTTCTACAATGAGCAGTTCTTC. Translated: CASSYSGRFYNEQFF.

This clonotype was seen at least ten times. The V call is TRBV20-1, the J call TRBJ2-2; tentative D call: TRBD2 (5 bases). There are 13 residues in the CDR3. From germline, CDR1 is DFQATT and CDR2 SNEGSKA (reference sequence). Between the trimmed V and J ends, which lost 3 bases and 5 bases, there was a span of 10 bases. The CDR3 loop is CSASRRQTGELFF. CDR3 in DNA: TGCAGTGCTAGCCGGAGGCAAACCGGGGAGCTGTTTTTT.

On this clonotype: A junction end diverges from the germline sequence, so it may reflect a read error. The genes are TRBV5-1 and TRBJ1-5; D gene ambiguous. CDR3 size: 13 residues. The germline V gene encodes CDR1 SGHRS and CDR2 YFSETQ. The DNA of the CDR3 is TGCGCCAGCAGCCTAGGGTCCGATCAGCCCCAGAATTTT. Translation: CASSLGSDQPQNF.

This clonotype was seen at least ten times. The V call is TRBV27, the J call TRBJ1-5; TRBD1 might be the D (6 bases). V lost 3 bases, J lost 4 bases, and 13 bases lay in between. Germline CDR1 MNHEY, CDR2 SMNVEV (reference sequence). The CDR3 extends over 15 amino acids. As DNA, the CDR3 is TGTGCCAGCAGTTTTAGGGGGGTATGGAATCAGCCCCAGCATTTT. Translating gives CASSFRGVWNQPQHF.

This clonotype has a count of ten or more. With a much larger clone just one base away, this may be a read error. The chain uses TRBV20-1 and TRBJ1-2; D unresolved. The germline CDR1 and CDR2 sequences are DFQATT and SNEGSKA (reference sequence). V shed 6 bases and J shed 4 bases, with 18 bases lying between them. CDR3 length: 14 residues. The CDR3 protein is CSATDPKVLYGYTF. DNA of the CDR3: TGCAGTGCGACTGATCCAAAAGTCCTCTATGGCTACACCTTC.

This clonotype was seen at least ten times. This could be a read error, since a much larger clone is one nucleotide away. CDR3 DNA sequence: TGTGCCACCAGTGTCCAGGGTTCCCAAGAGCAGTACTTC. This sequence encodes CATSVQGSQEQYF. V gene TRBV24-1 combines with J gene TRBJ2-7; possibly TRBD1 for D (5 bases). V was cut by 5 bases and J by 7 bases, with 14 bases left in between. The V gene's germline CDR1 is KGHDR and CDR2 SFDVKD. The CDR3 contains 13 residues.

This clonotype was observed at least ten times. The chain recombines TRBV25-1 with TRBJ2-2; no clear D gene. This CDR3 spans 14 amino acids. Germline V CDR1 and CDR2: MGHDK, SYGVNS. The V and J ends lost 2 bases and 1 base respectively, with 5 bases between them. The CDR3 DNA is TGTGCCAGCAGTGAACCCAGGAACACCGGGGAGCTGTTTTTT. Amino acids: CASSEPRNTGELFF.

The table lists this clonotype with a few counts. The chain is built from TRBV12-3 or TRBV12-4 and TRBJ1-6; D is undetermined. V was pared by 4 bases and J by 6 bases, with 7 bases between. The CDR3 sequence is 13 residues long. CDR3 amino acids: CASSSNLNSPLHF. DNA of the CDR3: TGTGCCAGCAGTTCCAACCTTAATTCACCCCTCCACTTT.

This clonotype was seen ten or more times. V is TRBV5-1 and J is TRBJ2-7; D uncertain. CDR3 length: 15 amino acids. CDR1 is SGHRS, CDR2 YFSETQ, per germline. Trimming removed 0 bases from V and 7 bases from J, with 17 bases in between. Here the CDR3 reads CASSLGIESLGEQYF. CDR3 nucleotides: TGCGCCAGCAGCTTGGGTATCGAGAGCCTCGGTGAGCAGTACTTC.

This clonotype occurred many times. V and J are TRBV4-3 and TRBJ2-6, with unresolved D. Germline CDR1 is LGHNA and CDR2 is YSLEER. V was trimmed by 3 bases and J by 0 bases, leaving 12 bases between them. The CDR3 has 17 residues. The CDR3 bases are TGCGCCAGCAGCCAGGTACTTTCAAGCTCTGGGGCCAACGTCCTGACTTTC. Translated, it gives CASSQVLSSSGANVLTF.

Concerning this clonotype itself: One junction end does not reproduce the germline sequence, and a read error may be involved. CDR3 loop: CASSLAGGLGNQPQNF. CDR3 DNA sequence: TGTGCCAGCAGCTTAGCAGGGGGACTAGGGAATCAGCCCCAGAATTTT. The chain employs TRBV7-9 and TRBJ1-5; a weak D match, TRBD1 (6 bases). The CDR3 contains 16 residues. Germline CDR1 is SEHNR and CDR2 is FQNEAQ (reference sequence).

This clonotype was seen repeatedly, ten times or more. J is TRBJ2-5 and V is TRBV20-1; TRBD1 aligns across 8 bases. J lost 1 base, V lost 3 bases, and 16 bases had no gene match. This CDR3 has 18 residues. The germline CDR1 and CDR2 sequences are DFQATT and SNEGSKA (reference sequence). The CDR3 DNA sequence: TGCAGTGCTAGGGGGGGAAGGACAGGGAACTTCTTCCAAGAGACCCAGTACTTC. It yields the protein CSARGGRTGNFFQETQYF.

This clonotype appeared many times. This sequence joins TRBV3-1 and TRBJ2-5, with TRBD2 matching over 8 bases. The germline V gene encodes CDR1 LGHDT and CDR2 YNNKEL (reference sequence). With 5 bases clipped from V and 2 bases from J, the junction kept 4 bases outside the gene matches. The CDR3 covers 14 residues. This chain's CDR3 is CASSKLAAQETQYF. The DNA of the CDR3 is TGTGCCAGCAGCAAACTAGCGGCTCAAGAGACCCAGTACTTC.

This clonotype was seen a handful of times. An end of the junction differs from the germline gene, which may be a read error. This chain uses TRBV20-1 with TRBJ1-6; D possibly corresponds to TRBD1 (5 bases). CDR3 length equals 14 residues. Germline CDR1 is DFQATT and CDR2 is SNEGSKA (reference sequence). Here the CDR3 reads CSAPAGTVNSTLHF. In DNA, the CDR3 is TGCAGTGCTCCCGCCGGGACGGTAAATTCAACCCTCCACTTT.

The chain links TRBV6-5 to TRBJ2-3; 9 bases are shared with TRBD2. Trimming cost V 0 bases and J 4 bases; bases outside gene matches: 2. The CDR3 loop spans 15 amino acids. Germline CDR1 and CDR2: MNHEY and SVGAGI. In DNA, the CDR3 is TGTGCCAGCAGTTACTCTAGCGGGAGTGCAGATACGCAGTATTTT. This codes for CASSYSSGSADTQYF.

This clonotype was observed at least ten times. This chain connects TRBV15 to TRBJ1-6; no reliable D call. The CDR3 length is 13 residues. From germline, CDR1 is LNHNV and CDR2 YYDKDF (reference sequence). V shed 0 bases and J shed 7 bases, with 4 bases lying between them. CDR3 sequence: CATSRDYNSPLHF. CDR3 in DNA: TGTGCCACCAGCAGAGACTACAATTCACCCCTCCACTTT.

This clonotype came up many times. The rearrangement links TRBV7-9 to TRBJ1-5, with TRBD1 matching 9 bases. V shed 3 bases, J shed 6 bases, and the junction held 3 bases outside the gene matches. Germline CDR1 and CDR2: SEHNR and FQNEAQ (reference sequence). CDR3 length equals 14 residues. This CDR3 reads CASSFGQGFQPQHF. In nucleotides, the CDR3 is TGTGCCAGCAGCTTTGGACAGGGGTTTCAGCCCCAGCATTTT.

There are many counts of this clonotype. V is TRBV20-1 and J is TRBJ2-7; TRBD2 agrees at 7 bases. The V gene's germline CDR1 is DFQATT and CDR2 SNEGSKA (reference sequence). This CDR3 region has 13 residues. Germline trimming cut 6 bases from V and 5 bases from J; bases unmatched to any gene: 10. This chain's CDR3 is CSATGGMLNEQYF. DNA for the CDR3: TGCAGTGCCACCGGGGGGATGCTGAACGAGCAGTACTTC.